Following are 29 T cell receptor beta chains from one sample sequenced in a study of technical replicates of blood from a few donors. Data came from immunoSEQ multiplex PCR; TCRdb stores just in-frame clones and leaves some out. The sample holds more than 70,000 clones, 90% to 95% seen once. The sample comprised T cells isolated from PBMCs. These receptors originate from a human donor in good health.

The chain employs TRBV11-2 and TRBJ2-1; 11 bases map to TRBD2. Per the germline V gene, CDR1 is SGHAT and CDR2 is FQNNGV. The junction had 10 bases not matched to a gene; V was cut back by 0 bases and J by 9 bases. This CDR3 spans 17 amino acids. The CDR3 DNA is TGTGCCAGCAGCTTAGATGTTGGACTAGCGGGTGGGGGTGAGCAGTTCTTC. Translating it yields CASSLDVGLAGGGEQFF.

The rearrangement links TRBV5-1 to TRBJ2-7; D might be TRBD1 (6 bases). V was trimmed by 0 bases and J by 4 bases, leaving 17 bases between them. This CDR3 has 16 residues. Germline lookup yields CDR1 SGHRS and CDR2 YFSETQ. The CDR3 region has the DNA TGCGCCAGCAGCTTGGTTGGGGGCAGGGTTGAGTACGAGCAGTACTTC. It codes for CASSLVGGRVEYEQYF.

The chain joins TRBV14 to TRBJ1-1; perhaps TRBD1 as D (5 bases). V was clipped by 1 base and J by 3 bases, with 9 bases between them. The CDR3 contains 14 residues. The germline V gene has CDR1 SGHDN and CDR2 FVKESK. The CDR3 spells CASSQGGEDTEAFF. For the CDR3, the DNA is TGTGCCAGCAGCCAAGGGGGGGAGGACACTGAAGCTTTCTTT. Variable domain in full (rest from reference TRBV14 and TRBJ1-1): EAGVTQFPSHSVIEKGQTVTLRCDPISGHDNLYWYRRVMGKEIKFLLHFVKESKQDESGMPNNRFLAERTGGTYSTLKVQPAELEDSGVYFCASSQGGEDTEAFFGQGTRLTVV.

V usage is TRBV7-3 and J usage is TRBJ2-2, with TRBD1 matching 7 bases. Per germline, CDR1 SGHTA and CDR2 FQGTGA. This CDR3 is built from 16 residues. The V and J ends lost 2 bases and 2 bases, in that order; junction bases with no gene match: 5. CDR3 DNA sequence: TGTGCCAGCAGCTTAGGGACAGATCCTAACACCGGGGAGCTGTTTTTT. It translates to CASSLGTDPNTGELFF.

The chain combines TRBV9 with TRBJ2-5; 10 nucleotides agree with TRBD2. There are 17 residues in the CDR3. Unmatched junction bases numbered 8, after V lost 3 bases and J lost 0 bases. The V gene's germline CDR1 is SGDLS and CDR2 YYNGEE. In DNA form, the CDR3 reads TGTGCCAGCAGCGCCTACGGACTAGCGGACTACCAAGAGACCCAGTACTTC. Its protein product is CASSAYGLADYQETQYF.

The chain couples TRBV5-1 to TRBJ1-1, with D perhaps matching TRBD1 (6 bases). The CDR3 contains 15 residues. CDR1 and CDR2 (germline): SGHRS, YFSETQ. Trimming pared 4 bases from V and 6 bases from J, leaving 19 bases between. Here the CDR3 reads CASSLSGNRAPEAFF. The CDR3 nucleotides are TGCGCCAGCAGCCTGTCCGGTAACAGGGCCCCTGAAGCTTTCTTT.

The chain employs TRBV7-9 and TRBJ1-1; TRBD1 is a possible D gene (5 bases). The CDR3 runs to 16 residues. Germline CDR1 SEHNR, CDR2 FQNEAQ (reference sequence). V lost 1 base, J lost 5 bases, and 17 bases lay in between. The CDR3 loop is CASSLGDGGMRTEAFF. In DNA, the CDR3 is TGTGCCAGCAGCTTAGGGGACGGGGGAATGAGGACTGAAGCTTTCTTT.

The chain couples TRBV6-1 to TRBJ2-1, with TRBD1 matching 9 bases. Germline lookup yields CDR1 MNHNS and CDR2 SASEGT. J gave up 1 base and V 5 bases, and 3 bases lay outside the gene matches. The CDR3 covers 15 residues. The CDR3 protein is CASSSGTGSYNEQFF. The DNA for the CDR3 is TGTGCCAGCAGTTCCGGGACAGGGTCCTACAATGAGCAGTTCTTC.

The chain links TRBV6-5 to TRBJ1-2; a weak D match, TRBD1 (5 bases). CDR3 length: 14 residues. Trimming removed 2 bases at V and 2 bases at J, with 9 bases between. Germline V CDR1 and CDR2: MNHEY, SVGAGI. CDR3: CASSYGAGNYGYTF. CDR3 sequence (DNA): TGTGCCAGCAGTTACGGGGCGGGGAACTATGGCTACACCTTC.

The chain combines TRBV5-5 with TRBJ2-5; D remains unclear. Trimming stripped 1 base from V and 4 bases from J, with 11 bases between. The germline gives CDR1 SGHKS, CDR2 YYEKEE (reference sequence). This CDR3 contains 14 residues. The CDR3 DNA sequence: TGTGCCAGCAGCTTGCAGGTTGGCACAGAGACCCAGTACTTC. Its protein product is CASSLQVGTETQYF.

The gene calls are TRBV7-2 and TRBJ1-3; D is possibly TRBD1 (5 bases). Germline values: CDR1 SGHTA, CDR2 FQGNSA. V lost 1 base and J 8 bases, leaving 15 bases between the germline ends. This CDR3 has 15 amino acids. The CDR3 protein is CASSLVGRVSDTIYF. In nucleotides, the CDR3 is TGTGCCAGCAGCTTAGTTGGCAGGGTGAGCGACACCATATATTTT.

In DNA, the CDR3 is TGTGCCTGGATTAAAGGGGGGGGGCTTAGGAGCTCTGGGGCCAACGTCCTGACTTTC. Its protein is CAWIKGGGLRSSGANVLTF. V is TRBV30 and J is TRBJ2-6, with D perhaps TRBD2 (7 bases). The CDR3 sequence is 19 residues long. Looked up from germline, CDR1 is GTSNPN and CDR2 is SVGIG (reference sequence). V shed 4 bases and J shed 0 bases, with 22 bases lying between them.

The chain recombines TRBV28 with TRBJ2-7; the D gene is possibly TRBD2 (6 bases). This CDR3 contains 14 residues. V lost 3 bases and J lost 2, with 11 bases in between. Germline values: CDR1 MDHEN, CDR2 SYDVKM. CDR3 bases: TGTGCCAGCAGTTTTTTTGCGGGAACCTACGAGCAGTACTTC. As protein: CASSFFAGTYEQYF.

The genes are TRBV4-2 and TRBJ2-2; the D is unclear. The CDR3 has 16 amino acids. Trimming pared 0 bases from V and 4 bases from J, leaving 12 bases between. Germline CDR1 reads LGHNA; CDR2 reads YNFKEQ. The CDR3, as DNA: TGTGCCAGCAGCCAAGAGGGTAGTGGGCTCACCGGGGAGCTGTTTTTT. Translation: CASSQEGSGLTGELFF.

This clone appeared a single time. The rearrangement links TRBV18 to TRBJ1-5; no clear D. Per the germline V gene, CDR1 is KGHSH and CDR2 is LQKENI. There are 14 residues in the CDR3. V dropped 3 bases and J dropped 0 bases, with 6 bases sitting between them. DNA of the CDR3: TGTGCCAGCTCACCTGTCTATAGCAATCAGCCCCAGCATTTT. Protein: CASSPVYSNQPQHF.

This sequence joins TRBV5-6 and TRBJ1-2; the D is unclear. Germline CDR1 reads SGHDT; CDR2 reads YYEEEE. Trimming took 0 bases from V and 5 from J, leaving 11 bases between them. The CDR3 totals 14 residues. CDR3 protein: CASSLVESWYGYTF. The CDR3 region has the DNA TGTGCCAGCAGCTTGGTGGAGTCTTGGTATGGCTACACCTTC.

This clone was seen once. The chain links TRBV7-3 to TRBJ1-5, with a possible D match to TRBD1 (5 bases). V was clipped by 3 bases and J by 0 bases, with 21 bases between them. Germline V gene data show CDR1 as SGHTA and CDR2 as FQGTGA. This CDR3 is built from 19 residues. CDR3 loop: CASSLPGPRLGYSNQPQHF. The CDR3 nucleotides are TGTGCCAGCAGCTTGCCAGGGCCCCGGTTGGGTTATAGCAATCAGCCCCAGCATTTT.

J is TRBJ2-7 and V is TRBV9, with 8 bases lining up with TRBD2. V shed 3 bases and J 0 bases; nucleotides not matched to a gene: 5. The V gene's germline CDR1 is SGDLS and CDR2 YYNGEE. The CDR3 spans 15 residues. CDR3 sequence reads: CASSASSGGSYEQYF. Written as DNA, the CDR3 is TGTGCCAGCAGCGCCTCCAGCGGGGGCTCCTACGAGCAGTACTTC.

This chain uses TRBV30 with TRBJ1-2, with 8 bases aligning to TRBD1. The CDR3 consists of 11 residues. Germline values: CDR1 GTSNPN, CDR2 SVGIG (reference sequence). Trimming at V came to 8 bases and at J to 7 bases, leaving 6 bases not matched to a gene. This CDR3 reads CAHQGAGGYTF. The CDR3 region has the DNA TGTGCCCACCAGGGGGCCGGTGGCTACACCTTC.

The rearrangement uses TRBV7-9 and TRBJ2-7; 8 bases align to TRBD2. CDR3 length: 13 amino acids. Germline V gives CDR1 SEHNR, CDR2 FQNEAQ (reference sequence). The V segment lost 8 bases and the J segment 6 bases; nucleotides outside the gene matches: 9. CDR3 in amino acids: CASAPGGGTEQYF. Here the CDR3 DNA reads TGTGCCAGCGCTCCCGGGGGGGGGACCGAGCAGTACTTC. Full variable domain (rest looked up from reference TRBV7-9 and TRBJ2-7): DTGVSQNPRHKITKRGQNVTFRCDPISEHNRLYWYRQTLGQGPEFLTYFQNEAQLEKSRLLSDRFSAERPKGSFSTLEIQRTEQGDSAMYLCASAPGGGTEQYFGPGTRLTVT.

The CDR3 bases are TGTGCCATCAGTGAGTCGGGGGGAAATCAGCCCCAGCATTTT. Translation gives CAISESGGNQPQHF. V gene TRBV10-3 combines with J gene TRBJ1-5, with D possibly TRBD1 on 5 matching bases. This CDR3 is 14 amino acids long. Germline-derived CDR1 and CDR2 are ENHRY and SYGVKD. Trimming stripped 0 bases from V and 4 bases from J, with 7 bases between.

This sequence joins TRBV6-1 and TRBJ2-2, with 8 bases lining up with TRBD1. The CDR3 length is 15 residues. After removal of 6 bases from V and 7 bases from J, the junction contained 10 bases not matched to a gene. Germline CDR1 is MNHNS and CDR2 is SASEGT. Here the CDR3 reads CASRDRVFDNGELFF. DNA of the CDR3: TGTGCCAGCAGGGACAGGGTTTTTGACAACGGGGAGCTGTTTTTT.

The genes are TRBV4-2 and TRBJ2-5; TRBD2 matches 7 bases. V lost 1 base and J lost 5; bases outside the gene matches: 4. The CDR3 consists of 14 residues. Germline CDR1 LGHNA, CDR2 YNFKEQ. The CDR3 loop reads CASSQAGGGETQYF. CDR3 sequence (DNA): TGTGCCAGCAGCCAAGCGGGAGGCGGGGAGACCCAGTACTTC.

This sequence joins TRBV27 and TRBJ1-1, with D possibly TRBD1 on 5 matching bases. The CDR3 contains 12 residues. Germline CDR1 is MNHEY and CDR2 is SMNVEV (reference sequence). With 6 bases removed from V and 5 bases from J, the gap between germline ends came to 10 bases. CDR3 region: CASRSGGTEAFF. DNA for the CDR3: TGTGCCAGCAGATCCGGGGGTACTGAAGCTTTCTTT.

The chain joins TRBV4-1 to TRBJ2-7; D is ambiguous. V lost 1 base and J 7 bases, leaving 11 bases between the germline ends. CDR1 and CDR2 from the germline V gene are MGHRA and YSYEKL. CDR3 length equals 13 residues. CDR3 sequence (DNA): TGCGCCAGCAGCCAAGGGGCCTATTGGGAGCAGTACTTC. Protein product: CASSQGAYWEQYF.

V usage is TRBV28 and J usage is TRBJ1-1; D unresolved. Trimming cost V 7 bases and J 1 base, with 13 bases left between them. CDR3 length: 14 amino acids. CDR1 is MDHEN, CDR2 SYDVKM, per germline. DNA of the CDR3: TGTGCCAGCACCGGAGACTGGAAGAACACTGAAGCTTTCTTT. It encodes CASTGDWKNTEAFF.

The chain combines TRBV6-1 with TRBJ1-1, with D maybe TRBD1 (6 bases). The CDR3 consists of 14 residues. In germline, CDR1 is MNHNS, CDR2 SASEGT. V lost 7 bases to trimming and J lost 4 bases, with 16 bases between them. The CDR3 protein is CASTMWGQPTEAFF. The CDR3, as DNA: TGTGCCAGCACTATGTGGGGACAACCCACTGAAGCTTTCTTT.

The chain is built from TRBV6-1 and TRBJ2-7; 8 bases fit TRBD1. CDR1 and CDR2 (germline): MNHNS, SASEGT. This CDR3 spans 17 amino acids. The V and J ends lost 4 bases and 2 bases, in that order; junction bases with no gene match: 13. The CDR3 coding sequence is TGTGCCAGCAGTGTTCCGGGACAGGCACTCGGGGCCTACGAGCAGTACTTC. It yields the protein CASSVPGQALGAYEQYF.

The chain recombines TRBV9 with TRBJ2-2; 10 nucleotides align to TRBD1. This CDR3 comprises 20 residues. Germline CDR1 and CDR2: SGDLS and YYNGEE. With 0 bases clipped from V and 4 bases from J, the junction kept 15 bases outside the gene matches. This CDR3 reads CASSVEEVPGTGESTGELFF. The CDR3 DNA sequence: TGTGCCAGCAGCGTAGAAGAGGTACCCGGGACAGGGGAATCCACCGGGGAGCTGTTTTTT.